This TCR beta chain was captured in a study of T cell responses to AZD1222 COVID-19 vaccine. General study findings and limits: Mostly white British, mostly female donors; authors suggested clonal diversity may be underestimated. Across the whole spike, CD4 TCRs peaked at regions 160-218 and 743-854. Seropositive AZD1222 recipients at baseline numbered only five or six.

The protocol was immunoSEQ multiplex PCR, while the TCRdb copy is restricted to in-frame clones and leaves out a portion. The table lists under 150,000 clones, approximately 86% of them singletons. The CDR3 sequence is 14 residues long. Germline V lookup: CDR1 SGHDN, CDR2 FVKESK. Germline trimming cut 4 bases from V and 5 bases from J; bases unmatched to any gene: 5. As to this clone: Its antigen is not known.

Specimen: peripheral blood, collected on day 0 of AZD1222 vaccination. The clonotype comes from an adult in good health. The gene calls are TRBV14 and TRBJ1-2; 9 bases agree with TRBD1. CDR3 loop: CASSLDRGLYGYTF. The CDR3 nucleotides read TGTGCCAGCAGCCTGGACAGGGGATTATATGGCTACACCTTC.